The rows below give T cell receptor beta chains drawn from one sample of a study of cytomegalovirus exposure and HLA in healthy donors. Assay: immunoSEQ multiplex PCR; the TCRdb copy retains only in-frame clones and omits some. The repertoire holds about 130,000 clones, 60% to 80% seen once, with over 2.5% in the top ten. The sequencing input was PBMCs. Receptors originate from a woman aged 50 to 60 in good health and CMV-seronegative. The CDR3 runs from the conserved cysteine through the conserved F or W.

v_call cdr3_length cdr3_aa
TRBV7-9 14 CASSLEGPNTEAFF
TRBV13 17 CASSPLLGGSSGNTIYF
TRBV7-2 16 CASSSGIAGPTDTQYF
TRBV28 15 CANSDRVGVGQPQHF
TRBV7-3 15 CASSQETGREYEQYF
TRBV5-1 14 CASSLGQGSDTQYF
TRBV7-7 13 CASSPGQEETQYF
TRBV29-1 12 CSVAQTSYGYTF
TRBV4-3 16 CASSQLGQGIYNEQFF
TRBV7-3 15 CASSSSPSSAGEQYF
TRBV7-3 15 CASSPSGGLYNEQFF
TRBV27 13 CASSLASAPLQYF
TRBV15 15 CATSRGQVANYGYTF
TRBV5-6 13 CASSKTGYNEQFF
TRBV19 15 CASSIQDRGYNEQFF
TRBV29-1 14 CSVSGRSGTDTQYF
TRBV6-6 16 CASSNDRRLRPYEQYF
TRBV7-9 16 CSSSSEQGWGIYEQYF
TRBV19 14 CASSTRQDNTEAFF
TRBV6-5 13 CASSREAGGYQFF
TRBV5-1 15 CASSLAQGSAYGYTF
TRBV7-2 14 CASSLGTSGSRKFF
TRBV28 12 CASGAPSYEQYF
TRBV30 13 CAWSVLVGETQYF
TRBV5-4 15 CASSSGTGGDQPQHF
TRBV5-1 14 CASSIGTQTYEQYF
TRBV5-1 13 CASSEDRVDEQYF
TRBV7-9 14 CSSQGPVSYNEQFF
TRBV9 16 CASSVDGLGGTDTQYF
TRBV11-2 17 CASSPRGGQGATGELFF
TRBV7-2 14 CASSLAGGYNEQFF
TRBV6-5 15 CASSYTGTGVGEQYF
TRBV7-6 13 CASRQAREGEQFF
TRBV5-6 12 CASSLEGRGAFF
TRBV5-1 14 CASSLDREGDTQYF
TRBV4-2 17 CASSQGEASGPSYEQYF
TRBV5-1 17 CASSFPKRELDTGELFF
TRBV4-2 16 CASSQDIGVLNYGYTF
TRBV5-4 13 CASSLDRTYGYTF
TRBV4-3 14 CASSQVGGNTEAFF
TRBV28 14 CASTPARSDYGYTF
TRBV7-9 14 CASSLQTLASEQYF
TRBV19 15 CASSITGLLAGEQYF
TRBV4-2 19 CASSQVSRDRALSGNTIYF
TRBV28 15 CASSLGGDLNTEAFF
TRBV7-9 13 CASSLLSNYGYTF
TRBV15 14 CATSSYRDRGFAFF
TRBV30 17 CAWSVWGQGAYGNTIYF
TRBV7-7 14 CASSKTGYQETQYF
TRBV4-3 14 CASSRIAGGHEQYF
TRBV27 14 CASSLGGSIYEQYF
TRBV19 16 CASSILAGRSTDTQYF
TRBV4-2 17 CASSQGSSGRETDTQYF
TRBV28 13 CASRTGGSYEQYF
TRBV7-6 16 CASSLKPLLPTETQYF
TRBV4-2 15 CANSPSMDWLSEAFF
TRBV6-6 13 CASNDRVSGELFF
TRBV5-5 15 CASSSLGGLDQPQHF
TRBV5-5 12 CASSFRGTEAFF
TRBV4-2 15 CASSQLERDTGELFF